This TCR beta chain was sequenced in a study of control samples from healthy donors and cancer patients. Libraries were prepared by immunoSEQ multiplex PCR; TCRdb keeps only in-frame clonotypes and omits some of them. Of approximately 69,000 clones listed, roughly 89% are singletons. The sequenced sample was PBMCs. The receptor's source is a man aged 60 to 75 with colorectal cancer.

CDR3 nucleotides: TGCGCCAGCAGCCCCCCTTTGGGGGAGCAGTACTTC. Its translation is CASSPPLGEQYF. The chain is built from TRBV4-1 and TRBJ2-7; no clear D. Germline V lookup: CDR1 MGHRA, CDR2 YSYEKL. The CDR3 length is 12 residues. The germline V and J ends were trimmed by 4 bases and 7 bases, with 11 bases remaining between them.